This T cell receptor (beta chain) is from a study of CD8+ T cells in alopecia areata. Germline V gene sequence: CDR1 SNHLY, CDR2 FYNNEI. Trimming shortened V by 4 bases and J by 0 bases, and 4 bases separated the two germline ends. The CDR3 is 14 amino acids. As the sequencing template, cDNA was produced by extracting RNA and reverse transcribing it. Data came from immunoSEQ multiplex PCR; TCRdb stores just in-frame clones and leaves some out. The sample lists about 270,000 clones, roughly 60% occurring once. Treatment meaning: oral pan-JAK inhibitor, 5-10 mg twice daily. The V call is TRBV2, the J call TRBJ2-6, with D hard to call. The origin of this receptor is a human donor with alopecia areata. Sequencing used CD4+ T cells sorted from blood, obtained between weeks 51 and 54, from a patient treated with tofacitinib. This chain's CDR3 is CASSGHSGANVLTF. Written as DNA, the CDR3 is TGTGCCAGCAGTGGACACTCTGGGGCCAACGTCCTGACTTTC.